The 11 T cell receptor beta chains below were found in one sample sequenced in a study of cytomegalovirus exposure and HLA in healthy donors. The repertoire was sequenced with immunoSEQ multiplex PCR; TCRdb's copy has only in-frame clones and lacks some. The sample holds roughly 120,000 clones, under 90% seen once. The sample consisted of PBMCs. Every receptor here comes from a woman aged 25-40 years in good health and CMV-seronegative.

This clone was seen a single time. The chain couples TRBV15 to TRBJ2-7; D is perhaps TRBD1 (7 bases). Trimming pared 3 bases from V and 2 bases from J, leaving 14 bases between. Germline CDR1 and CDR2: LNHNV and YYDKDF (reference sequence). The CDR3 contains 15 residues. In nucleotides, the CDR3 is TGTGCCACCAGCAGCCGGAGGGACAGTACCTACGAGCAGTACTTC. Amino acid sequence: CATSSRRDSTYEQYF.

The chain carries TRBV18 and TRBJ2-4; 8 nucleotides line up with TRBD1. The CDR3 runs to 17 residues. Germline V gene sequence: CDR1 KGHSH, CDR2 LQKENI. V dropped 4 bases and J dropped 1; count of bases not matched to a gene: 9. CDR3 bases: TGTGCCAGCTCACGCAGTGCGACAGGGGACGCCAAAAACATTCAGTACTTC. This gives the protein CASSRSATGDAKNIQYF.

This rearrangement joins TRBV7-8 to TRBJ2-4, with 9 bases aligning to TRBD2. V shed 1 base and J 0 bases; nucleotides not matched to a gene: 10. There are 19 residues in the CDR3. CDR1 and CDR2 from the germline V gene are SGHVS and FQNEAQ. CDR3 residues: CASSLEGWASGVAKNIQYF. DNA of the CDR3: TGTGCCAGCAGCTTAGAGGGGTGGGCTAGCGGGGTAGCCAAAAACATTCAGTACTTC.

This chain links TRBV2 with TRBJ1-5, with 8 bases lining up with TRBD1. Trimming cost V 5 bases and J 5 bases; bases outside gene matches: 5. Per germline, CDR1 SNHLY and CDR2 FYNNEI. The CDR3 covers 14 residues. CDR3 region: CASSRQGMDQPQHF. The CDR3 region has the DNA TGTGCCAGCAGTAGACAGGGGATGGATCAGCCCCAGCATTTT.

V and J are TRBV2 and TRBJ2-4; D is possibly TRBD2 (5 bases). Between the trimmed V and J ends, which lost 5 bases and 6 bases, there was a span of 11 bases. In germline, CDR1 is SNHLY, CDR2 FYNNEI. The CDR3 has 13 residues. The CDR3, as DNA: TGTGCCAGCAGTCCTAGACTAAGAAACATTCAGTACTTC. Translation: CASSPRLRNIQYF.

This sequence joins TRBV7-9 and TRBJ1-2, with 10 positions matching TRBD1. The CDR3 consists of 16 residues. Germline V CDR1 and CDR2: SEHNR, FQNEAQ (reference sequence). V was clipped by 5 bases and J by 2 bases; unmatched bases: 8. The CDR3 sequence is CASSPGQGRKNYGYTF. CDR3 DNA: TGTGCCAGCAGCCCGGGACAGGGGCGCAAGAACTATGGCTACACCTTC.

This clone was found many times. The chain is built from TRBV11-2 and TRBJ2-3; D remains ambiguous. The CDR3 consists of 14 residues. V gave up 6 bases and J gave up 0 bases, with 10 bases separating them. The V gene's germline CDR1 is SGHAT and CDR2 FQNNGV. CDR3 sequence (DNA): TGTGCCAGCAGGAGACTCTCTAGCACAGATACGCAGTATTTT. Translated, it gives CASRRLSSTDTQYF. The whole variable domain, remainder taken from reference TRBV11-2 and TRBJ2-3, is EAGVAQSPRYKIIEKRQSVAFWCNPISGHATLYWYQQILGQGPKLLIQFQNNGVVDDSQLPKDRFSAERLKGVDSTLKIQPAKLEDSAVYLCASRRLSSTDTQYFGPGTRLTVL.

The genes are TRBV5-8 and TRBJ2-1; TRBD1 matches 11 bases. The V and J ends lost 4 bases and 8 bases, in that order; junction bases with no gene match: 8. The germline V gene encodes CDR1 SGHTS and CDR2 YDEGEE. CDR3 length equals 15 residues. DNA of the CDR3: TGTGCCAGCAGCCTCGGACAGGGGGCAATCGATGAGCAGTTCTTC. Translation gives CASSLGQGAIDEQFF.

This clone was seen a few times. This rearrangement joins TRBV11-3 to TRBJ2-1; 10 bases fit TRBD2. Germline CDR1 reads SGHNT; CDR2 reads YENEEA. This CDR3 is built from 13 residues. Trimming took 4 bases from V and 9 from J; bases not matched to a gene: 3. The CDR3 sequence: CASSSIAGGEQFF. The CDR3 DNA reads TGTGCCAGCAGCTCTATAGCGGGGGGTGAGCAGTTCTTC.

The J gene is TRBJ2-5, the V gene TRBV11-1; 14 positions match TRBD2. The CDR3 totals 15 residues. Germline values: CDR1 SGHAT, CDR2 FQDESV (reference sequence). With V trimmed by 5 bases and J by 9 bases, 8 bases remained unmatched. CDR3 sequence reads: CASSLGLAGGPPQYF. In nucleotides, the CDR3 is TGTGCCAGCAGCCTTGGACTAGCGGGGGGTCCACCCCAGTACTTC.

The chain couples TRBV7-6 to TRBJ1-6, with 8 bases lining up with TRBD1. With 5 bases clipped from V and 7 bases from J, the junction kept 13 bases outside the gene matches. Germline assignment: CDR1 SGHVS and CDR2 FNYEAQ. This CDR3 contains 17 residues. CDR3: CASSEIQGARGNSPLHF. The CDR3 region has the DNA TGTGCCAGCAGCGAAATCCAGGGGGCACGGGGAAATTCACCCCTCCACTTT.